The 10 T cell receptor beta chains given below trace back to one sample, sequenced in a study of cytomegalovirus exposure and HLA in healthy donors. This PCR relied on a set of 60 Vbeta primers and 13 Jbeta primers. Using immunoSEQ multiplex PCR, the repertoire was profiled, and TCRdb retains in-frame clones only, with some absent. The sample carries more than 45,000 clones, approximately 70% recorded once. The sample comprised PBMCs. These receptors all stem from a woman aged 55-75 years in good health and CMV-seropositive.

The V call is TRBV6-6, the J call TRBJ1-4, with D perhaps TRBD1 (6 bases). The germline V and J ends were trimmed by 2 bases and 6 bases, with 16 bases remaining between them. The length of the CDR3 is 16 residues. Germline lookup yields CDR1 MNHNY and CDR2 SVGAGI (reference sequence). Here the CDR3 DNA reads TGTGCCAGCAGTTACACCCAAGGGGCAGGGGATGAAAAACTGTTTTTT. It codes for CASSYTQGAGDEKLFF.

The gene calls are TRBV6-5 and TRBJ2-7, with D perhaps matching TRBD2 (5 bases). The V end was cut by 0 bases, the J end by 8 bases, with 20 bases between. The length of the CDR3 is 16 residues. Germline CDR1 reads MNHEY; CDR2 reads SVGAGI. The CDR3 is CASSYSSGRVAGKQYF. The CDR3 DNA is TGTGCCAGCAGTTACTCGAGCGGTCGAGTGGCAGGCAAGCAGTACTTC.

The gene calls are TRBV9 and TRBJ2-1; TRBD1 matches 9 bases. The J segment lost 1 base and the V segment lost 3 bases, leaving 2 bases of the junction unmatched. From germline, CDR1 is SGDLS and CDR2 YYNGEE. This CDR3 spans 15 amino acids. The DNA for the CDR3 is TGTGCCAGCAGCGGTGGACAGGGGTCCTACAATGAGCAGTTCTTC. Protein product: CASSGGQGSYNEQFF.

This clone was seen only a few times. The genes are TRBV10-3 and TRBJ1-1, with 12 positions matching TRBD1. Germline V CDR1 and CDR2: ENHRY, SYGVKD. The ends lost 0 bases at V and 5 bases at J; junction bases unmatched: 7. This CDR3 region has 17 residues. DNA for the CDR3: TGTGCCATCAGTGAGTCGTCGGGACAGGGGGCGCTTACTGAAGCTTTCTTT. It yields the protein CAISESSGQGALTEAFF.

CDR3 sequence reads: CAISKGTGFDDTEAFF. The DNA of the CDR3 is TGTGCCATCAGCAAGGGGACAGGGTTCGATGACACTGAAGCTTTCTTT. V usage is TRBV10-3 and J usage is TRBJ1-1; 9 bases align to TRBD1. This CDR3 has 16 amino acids. V dropped 6 bases and J dropped 3; count of bases not matched to a gene: 11. Per germline, CDR1 ENHRY and CDR2 SYGVKD.

This clone was seen just once. V gene TRBV7-9 combines with J gene TRBJ2-7; D is perhaps TRBD2 (5 bases). Trimming took 2 bases from V and 1 from J, leaving 15 bases between them. Germline CDR1 is SEHNR and CDR2 is FQNEAQ (reference sequence). This CDR3 region has 16 residues. The CDR3 loop reads CASSLSGGLGSYEQYF. The CDR3 DNA reads as TGTGCCAGCAGCTTATCCGGAGGCTTAGGGTCCTACGAGCAGTACTTC.

The chain combines TRBV4-1 with TRBJ2-2; 7 bases are a match to TRBD1. The CDR3 contains 15 residues. V gave up 6 bases and J gave up 0 bases; unmatched junction bases: 4. Germline V gives CDR1 MGHRA, CDR2 YSYEKL. CDR3 residues: CASRPGGANTGELFF. CDR3 nucleotide sequence: TGCGCCAGCAGGCCAGGGGGAGCGAACACCGGGGAGCTGTTTTTT.

The table lists this clone with a few counts. The V call is TRBV11-1, the J call TRBJ2-7; no clear D gene. CDR1 and CDR2 from the germline V gene are SGHAT and FQDESV (reference sequence). V was cut by 2 bases and J by 6 bases, with 11 bases left in between. The CDR3 is made up of 13 amino acids. CDR3: CASSLFGSSEQYF. In DNA, the CDR3 is TGTGCCAGCAGCTTATTCGGTAGTAGCGAGCAGTACTTC.

The chain couples TRBV2 to TRBJ2-7; 10 nucleotides align to TRBD1. V lost 7 bases, J lost 6 bases, and 6 bases stayed unmatched. The CDR3 spans 13 residues. Germline lookup yields CDR1 SNHLY and CDR2 FYNNEI. The DNA of the CDR3 is TGTGCCAGCAAGGGGGGGACAGGGGCCGAGCAGTACTTC. It is translated as CASKGGTGAEQYF.

This clone was seen once. The rearrangement links TRBV7-9 to TRBJ1-1, with 8 bases lining up with TRBD1. This CDR3 region has 13 residues. With 6 bases clipped from V and 3 bases from J, the junction kept 3 bases outside the gene matches. Germline CDR1 SEHNR, CDR2 FQNEAQ (reference sequence). The CDR3 reads CASRQGVDTEAFF. Here the CDR3 DNA reads TGTGCCAGCAGACAGGGGGTGGACACTGAAGCTTTCTTT. Supplemented by reference TRBV7-9 and TRBJ1-1, the full variable domain reads DTGVSQNPRHKITKRGQNVTFRCDPISEHNRLYWYRQTLGQGPEFLTYFQNEAQLEKSRLLSDRFSAERPKGSFSTLEIQRTEQGDSAMYLCASRQGVDTEAFFGQGTRLTVV.